This TCR beta chain originates from a study of shared clonotypes between healthy human individuals. General observations from the study: Clonotype sharing across donors was expected to vary with sequencing depth.

As processed by the authors: From ImmunoSEQ came sequences covering only the junction and carrying no quality scores, so filtering differed. Sequencing used immunoSEQ multiplex PCR; TCRdb keeps in-frame clones, though not all of them. V, J and clone size reflect that table, while D and trimming were determined from the DNA. Among over 1.5 million clones, approximately 98% were seen once, and the ten largest hold approximately 0.45%. V lost 0 bases to trimming and J lost 4 bases, with 10 bases between them. The CDR3 extends over 13 amino acids. Germline CDR1 and CDR2: GTSNPN and SVGIG (reference sequence). Into CD45RA+ naive and CD45RA-negative memory subsets, the CD4+ cells were split. Remarks on this clone: Its antigen is unidentified.

This clonotype was sampled from a man in his thirties or forties in good health. The sample comprised naive CD4+ T cells sorted from blood. The sample's subset: CD45RA+ positively selected. The genes are TRBV30 and TRBJ2-7; no clear D. CDR3 sequence: CAWSVNLWYEQYF. CDR3 nucleotides: TGTGCCTGGAGTGTAAATCTGTGGTACGAGCAGTACTTC.